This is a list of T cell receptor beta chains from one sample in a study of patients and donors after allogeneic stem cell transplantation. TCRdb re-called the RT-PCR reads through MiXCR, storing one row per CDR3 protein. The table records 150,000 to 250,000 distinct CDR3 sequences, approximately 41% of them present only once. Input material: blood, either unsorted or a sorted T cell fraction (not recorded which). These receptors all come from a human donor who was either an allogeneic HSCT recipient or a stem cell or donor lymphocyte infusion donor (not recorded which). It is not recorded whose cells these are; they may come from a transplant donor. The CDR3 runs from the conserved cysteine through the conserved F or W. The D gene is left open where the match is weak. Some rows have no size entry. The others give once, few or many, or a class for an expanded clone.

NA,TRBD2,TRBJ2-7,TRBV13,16,CASSMQTSGARGEQYF,TGTGCCAGCAGCATGCAGACTAGCGGGGCCCGAGGCGAGCAGTACTTC
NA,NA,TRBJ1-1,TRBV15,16,CATSRDPTAKNTEAFF,TGTGCCACCAGCAGAGACCCGACAGCCAAGAACACTGAAGCTTTCTTT
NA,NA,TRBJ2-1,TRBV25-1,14,CASQAGSPYNEQFF,TGTGCCAGCCAGGCTGGCAGTCCCTACAATGAGCAGTTCTTC
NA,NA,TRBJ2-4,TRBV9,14,CASSATLAKNIQYF,TGTGCCAGCAGCGCAACCTTAGCCAAAAACATTCAGTACTTC
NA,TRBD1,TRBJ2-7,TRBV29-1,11,CSGRQGEEQYF,TGCAGCGGGCGACAGGGGGAGGAGCAGTACTTC
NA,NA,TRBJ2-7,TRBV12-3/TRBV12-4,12,CASSFVGSQQYF,TGTGCCAGCAGTTTCGTAGGGTCGCAGCAGTACTTC
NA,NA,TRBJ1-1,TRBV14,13,CASSQWLNTEAFF,TGTGCCAGCAGCCAATGGCTGAACACTGAAGCTTTCTTT
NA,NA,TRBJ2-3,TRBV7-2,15,CASSLYVTSTDTQYF,TGTGCCAGCAGCTTATACGTTACTAGCACAGATACGCAGTATTTT
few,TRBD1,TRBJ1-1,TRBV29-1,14,CSVGQGTMNTEAFF,TGCAGCGTAGGACAGGGGACTATGAACACTGAAGCTTTCTTT
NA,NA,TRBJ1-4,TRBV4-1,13,CASSLTDSEKLFF,TGCGCCAGCAGCCTAACCGATTCCGAAAAACTGTTTTTT
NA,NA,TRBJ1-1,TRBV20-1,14,CSARDNRVGTEAFF,TGCAGTGCTAGAGATAACCGAGTGGGCACTGAAGCTTTCTTT
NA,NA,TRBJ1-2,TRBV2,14,CASSHRRTEAGYTF,TGTGCCAGCAGTCATAGAAGGACGGAAGCAGGCTACACCTTC
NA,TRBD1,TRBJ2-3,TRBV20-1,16,CSPQSPDREITDTQYF,TGCAGTCCACAAAGCCCCGACAGGGAGATCACAGATACGCAGTATTTT
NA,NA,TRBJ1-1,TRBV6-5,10,CASFDTEAFF,TGTGCCAGCTTCGACACTGAAGCTTTCTTT
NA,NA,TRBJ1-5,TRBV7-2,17,CASSLASRETSNQPQHF,TGTGCCAGCAGCTTAGCGAGCAGGGAAACAAGCAATCAGCCCCAGCATTTT
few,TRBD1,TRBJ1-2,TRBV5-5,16,CASSFEVQGAYYGYTF,TGTGCCAGCAGCTTTGAGGTTCAGGGGGCCTACTATGGCTACACCTTC
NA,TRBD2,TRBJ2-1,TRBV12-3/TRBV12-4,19,CASSLPSSGRRGTYNEQFF,TGTGCCAGCAGTTTACCCTCCAGCGGGAGACGGGGGACCTACAATGAGCAGTTCTTC
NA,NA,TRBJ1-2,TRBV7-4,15,CASSSRLTVDYGYTF,TGTGCCAGCAGCTCGAGATTGACGGTAGACTATGGCTACACCTTC
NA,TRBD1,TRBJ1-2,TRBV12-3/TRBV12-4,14,CASSKGGPGDGYTF,TGTGCCAGCAGTAAAGGGGGCCCGGGTGATGGCTACACCTTC
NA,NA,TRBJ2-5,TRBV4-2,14,CASSQGRLQETQYF,TGTGCCAGCAGCCAAGGGAGATTACAAGAGACCCAGTACTTC
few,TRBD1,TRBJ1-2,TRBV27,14,CASSLGGQGDGYTF,TGTGCCAGCAGTTTAGGGGGACAGGGGGATGGCTACACCTTC
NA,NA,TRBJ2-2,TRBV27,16,CASSLWAGGNTGELFF,TGTGCCAGCAGTTTATGGGCAGGAGGGAACACCGGGGAGCTGTTTTTT
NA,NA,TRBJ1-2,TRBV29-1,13,CSVDRPGNYGYTF,TGCAGCGTTGATCGCCCAGGGAACTATGGCTACACCTTC
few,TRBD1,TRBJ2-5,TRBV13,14,CASSLAGGWETQYF,TGTGCCAGCAGCTTAGCAGGGGGCTGGGAGACCCAGTACTTC
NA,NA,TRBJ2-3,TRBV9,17,CASSVRDVGVSTDTQYF,TGTGCCAGCAGCGTAAGGGATGTCGGGGTTAGCACAGATACGCAGTATTTT
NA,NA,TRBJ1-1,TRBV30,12,CAWKKGDTEAFF,TGTGCCTGGAAAAAGGGGGACACTGAAGCTTTCTTT
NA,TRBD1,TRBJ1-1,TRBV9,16,CASSVAGTGENTEAFF,TGTGCCAGCAGCGTAGCTGGGACAGGGGAGAACACTGAAGCTTTCTTT
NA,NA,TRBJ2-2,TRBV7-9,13,CASNGIHTGELFF,TGTGCCAGCAATGGGATTCACACCGGGGAGCTGTTTTTT
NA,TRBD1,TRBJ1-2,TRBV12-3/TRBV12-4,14,CASSGQGEAPGYTF,TGTGCCAGCAGTGGACAGGGGGAAGCTCCTGGCTACACCTTC
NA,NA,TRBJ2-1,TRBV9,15,CASSVAGAGYNEQFF,TGTGCCAGCAGCGTAGCAGGGGCAGGGTACAATGAGCAGTTCTTC
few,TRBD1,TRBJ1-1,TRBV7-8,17,CASSPRRDRPLNTEAFF,TGTGCCAGCAGCCCGCGGAGGGACAGACCCTTGAACACTGAAGCTTTCTTT
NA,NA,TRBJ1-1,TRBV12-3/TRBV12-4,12,CASSYIGVEAFF,TGTGCCAGCAGTTATATCGGGGTTGAAGCTTTCTTT
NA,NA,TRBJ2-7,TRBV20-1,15,CSARPKEQGNYEQYF,TGCAGTGCTAGACCAAAGGAACAGGGAAACTACGAGCAGTACTTC
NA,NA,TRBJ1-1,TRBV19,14,CASTRRGENTEAFF,TGTGCCAGTACCCGGCGGGGGGAGAACACTGAAGCTTTCTTT
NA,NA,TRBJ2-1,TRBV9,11,CASSAVNEQFF,TGTGCCAGCAGCGCCGTTAATGAGCAGTTCTTC
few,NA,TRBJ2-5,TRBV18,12,CASSGTEETQYF,TGTGCCAGCAGCGGGACAGAAGAGACCCAGTACTTC
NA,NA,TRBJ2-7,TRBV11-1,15,CASSSDVRGPYEQYF,TGTGCCAGCAGTTCCGACGTACGGGGGCCCTACGAGCAGTACTTC
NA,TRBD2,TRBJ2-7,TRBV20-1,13,CSATSREGYEQYF,TGCAGTGCTACGTCTCGGGAGGGGTACGAGCAGTACTTC
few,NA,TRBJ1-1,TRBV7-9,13,CASAVGKVLEAFF,TGTGCCAGCGCTGTAGGGAAGGTACTTGAAGCTTTCTTT
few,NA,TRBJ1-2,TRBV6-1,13,CASSEVSNYGYTF,TGTGCCAGCAGTGAAGTGTCCAACTATGGCTACACCTTC
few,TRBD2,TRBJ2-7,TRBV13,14,CASSASSGDYEQYF,TGTGCCAGCAGCGCATCTAGCGGGGACTACGAGCAGTACTTC
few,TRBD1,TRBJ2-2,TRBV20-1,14,CSAPDRSNTGELFF,TGCAGTGCCCCGGACAGGTCGAACACCGGGGAGCTGTTTTTT
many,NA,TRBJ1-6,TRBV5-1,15,CASSGTGTENSPLHF,TGCGCCAGCAGCGGCACCGGGACCGAAAATTCACCCCTCCACTTT
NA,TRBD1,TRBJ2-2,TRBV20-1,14,CSAPDRGSTGELFF,TGCAGTGCCCCCGACAGGGGAAGCACCGGGGAGCTGTTTTTT
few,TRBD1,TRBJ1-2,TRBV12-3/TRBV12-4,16,CASTFYGGEQGLGYTF,TGTGCCAGCACCTTCTACGGAGGAGAACAGGGGCTAGGCTACACCTTC
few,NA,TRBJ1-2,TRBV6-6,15,CASSYDFRLNYGYTF,TGTGCCAGCAGTTATGATTTTCGACTGAACTATGGCTACACCTTC
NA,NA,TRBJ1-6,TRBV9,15,CASSVEGGNGSPLHF,TGTGCCAGCAGCGTAGAAGGAGGGAACGGTTCACCCCTCCACTTT
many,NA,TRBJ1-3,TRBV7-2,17,CASSRVAGRASGNTIYF,TGTGCCAGCAGCCGTGTGGCGGGCAGGGCTTCTGGAAACACCATATATTTT
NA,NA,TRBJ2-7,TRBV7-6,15,CASSLAGGSSYEQYF,TGTGCCAGCAGCTTAGCGGGCGGCTCCTCCTACGAGCAGTACTTC
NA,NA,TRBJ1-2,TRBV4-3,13,CASSQDFNSGATF,TGCGCCAGCAGCCAAGATTTCAACAGTGGGGCCACCTTC
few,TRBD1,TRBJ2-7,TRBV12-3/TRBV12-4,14,CASSSPDRGHEQYF,TGTGCCAGCAGTTCCCCGGACAGGGGGCACGAGCAGTACTTC
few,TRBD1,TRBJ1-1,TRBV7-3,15,CASSPSTGENTEAFF,TGTGCCAGCAGCCCTTCGACAGGGGAGAACACTGAAGCTTTCTTT
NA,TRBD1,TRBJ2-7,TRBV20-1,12,CSADRTGAEQYF,TGCAGTGCTGATAGGACAGGGGCCGAGCAGTACTTC
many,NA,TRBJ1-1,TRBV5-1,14,CASSLIQGSGEAFF,TGCGCCAGCAGCTTGATACAGGGCAGTGGTGAAGCTTTCTTT
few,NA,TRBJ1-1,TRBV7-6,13,CASSPGWATEAFF,TGTGCCAGCAGCCCCGGATGGGCGACTGAAGCTTTCTTT
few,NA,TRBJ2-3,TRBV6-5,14,CASTSAFRTDTQYF,TGTGCCAGCACATCGGCCTTTCGCACAGATACGCAGTATTTT
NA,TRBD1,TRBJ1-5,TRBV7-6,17,CASSFGQGPGGNQPQHF,TGTGCCAGCAGCTTTGGACAGGGGCCGGGAGGCAATCAGCCCCAGCATTTT
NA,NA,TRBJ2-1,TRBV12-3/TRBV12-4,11,CASRAGHEQFF,TGTGCCAGCAGAGCAGGGCACGAGCAGTTCTTC
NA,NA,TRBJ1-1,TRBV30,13,CAWNGGQGLEAFF,TGTGCCTGGAACGGAGGCCAGGGGCTAGAAGCTTTCTTT